Listed here are 18 T cell receptor beta chains from one sample, sequenced in a study of T-cell memory formation after mild COVID-19 (dated by TCRdb to about 2021). The method was 5' RACE. The reads were generated on an Illumina NovaSeq 6000. The public reads were reanalyzed by TCRdb: fastp trimming at Q25, MiXCR alignment, in-frame beta chains only. Rows matching on CDR3 protein sequence are summarized as one entry with the most common DNA and genes. The sample has roughly 280,000 distinct CDR3 sequences on record, 16% of them singletons. Of the sample, roughly 22% falls within the top ten clones. Sequenced sample: PBMCs or a T cell subset sorted from them (not recorded which). The origin of the receptors is a man between 18 and 29 years old who had mild COVID-19 (a few samples of this study predate the infection). The sample titles of this study are shuffled in the database, so cell type and time point are left out; the donor was told from shared clones.

This clonotype was counted between two and nine times. J is TRBJ1-4 and V is TRBV7-6; no definite D call. V lost 1 base and J 3 bases, leaving 9 bases between the germline ends. CDR1 and CDR2 (germline): SGHVS, FNYEAQ. The length of the CDR3 is 15 residues. The CDR3 sequence is CASSLDGRSNEKLFF. In nucleotides, the CDR3 is TGTGCCAGCAGCTTAGACGGGCGTTCTAATGAAAAACTGTTTTTT. The full variable domain, in which reference TRBV7-6 and TRBJ1-4 provide the parts outside the CDR3, is GAGVSQSPRYKVTKRGQDVALRCDPISGHVSLYWYRQALGQGPEFLTYFNYEAQQDKSGLPNDRFSAERPEGSISTLTIQRTEQRDSAMYRCASSLDGRSNEKLFFGSGTQLSVL.

The chain carries TRBV2 and TRBJ2-7, with D tentatively TRBD1 (6 bases). CDR1 and CDR2 (germline): SNHLY, FYNNEI. Trimming pared 5 bases from V and 1 base from J, leaving 9 bases between. This CDR3 spans 13 amino acids. Here the CDR3 reads CASSNTGSYEQYV. CDR3 coding DNA: TGTGCCAGCAGTAATACAGGGTCCTACGAGCAGTACGTC.

This sequence joins TRBV9 and TRBJ1-1; D may be TRBD1 (5 bases). Germline CDR1 and CDR2: SGDLS and YYNGEE. CDR3 length equals 12 residues. With 2 bases removed from V and 7 bases from J, the gap between germline ends came to 9 bases. The CDR3 DNA is TGTGCCAGCAGCGTTGTCGGGGGTGAAGCTTTCTTT. This codes for CASSVVGGEAFF.

The rearrangement links TRBV20-1 to TRBJ2-5; D is unclear. CDR1 and CDR2 (germline): DFQATT, SNEGSKA (reference sequence). This CDR3 has 12 residues. Trimming cost V 5 bases and J 5 bases, with 12 bases left between them. CDR3 nucleotides: TGCAGTGCTTATCGTGGCATGGAGACCCAGTACTTC. It is translated as CSAYRGMETQYF.

The chain recombines TRBV12-3 or TRBV12-4 with TRBJ2-3; 8 bases are shared with TRBD2. Trimming at V came to 3 bases and at J to 5 bases, leaving 7 bases not matched to a gene. The CDR3 totals 15 residues. Written as DNA, the CDR3 is TGTGCCAGCAGTTTTCGGGGGGGCGCATTAGATACGCAGTATTTT. Its translation is CASSFRGGALDTQYF.

The V gene is TRBV7-2, the J gene TRBJ2-2, with a possible D match to TRBD1 (6 bases). The CDR3 totals 14 residues. The V and J ends lost 3 bases and 4 bases respectively, with 9 bases between them. The V gene's germline CDR1 is SGHTA and CDR2 FQGNSA. In nucleotides, the CDR3 is TGTGCCAGCAGCTTCCAGGGGCGCACCGGGGAGCTGTTTTTT. Amino acid sequence: CASSFQGRTGELFF.

In this sample, this clonotype turned up a few times. The V gene is TRBV9, the J gene TRBJ1-2; unclear D gene. The CDR3 runs 13 residues. The germline V gene has CDR1 SGDLS and CDR2 YYNGEE. Trimming pared 5 bases from V and 0 bases from J, leaving 8 bases between. The CDR3 DNA is TGTGCCAGCAGTATGGATACTAACTATGGCTACACCTTC. Residues: CASSMDTNYGYTF.

The chain combines TRBV12-3 or TRBV12-4 with TRBJ2-1, with TRBD2 matching over 13 bases. The CDR3 is made up of 17 amino acids. V was clipped by 7 bases and J by 13 bases; unmatched bases: 19. CDR3 residues: CASNLDPGTSGALGQFF. In DNA form, the CDR3 reads TGTGCCAGCAACCTAGACCCCGGGACTAGCGGGGCCCTGGGACAGTTCTTC.

This chain joins TRBV20-1 and TRBJ2-3; unclear D gene. The V end lost 5 bases, the J end lost 2 bases, and 8 bases lay between the germline ends. Per the germline V gene, CDR1 is DFQATT and CDR2 is SNEGSKA (reference sequence). This CDR3 contains 12 residues. DNA of the CDR3: TGCAGTGCTTCAGGCGCCACAGATACGCAGTATTTT. This gives the protein CSASGATDTQYF.

This clonotype was picked up a small number of times. The chain has TRBV2 and TRBJ1-5; possibly TRBD1 for D (5 bases). Germline V lookup: CDR1 SNHLY, CDR2 FYNNEI. The germline V and J ends were trimmed by 3 bases and 7 bases, with 13 bases remaining between them. CDR3 length: 14 amino acids. The CDR3, as DNA: TGTGCCAGCAGTGATCGGGACCCTCGACAGCCCCAGCATTTT. This translates into CASSDRDPRQPQHF. The whole variable domain, filled in from reference TRBV2 and TRBJ1-5, reads EPEVTQTPSHQVTQMGQEVILRCVPISNHLYFYWYRQILGQKVEFLVSFYNNEISEKSEIFDDQFSVERPDGSNFTLKIRSTKLEDSAMYFCASSDRDPRQPQHFGDGTRLSIL.

The chain uses TRBV7-6 and TRBJ1-1, with D unclear. The V end lost 0 bases, the J end lost 1 base, and 9 bases lay between the germline ends. This CDR3 comprises 15 residues. Germline-derived CDR1 and CDR2 are SGHVS and FNYEAQ. CDR3 coding DNA: TGTGCCAGCAGCTTAGCCCCCAAGCAGAACACTGAAGCTTTCTTT. This sequence encodes CASSLAPKQNTEAFF.

Only a few counts were recorded for this clonotype. This chain joins TRBV28 and TRBJ1-4, with D possibly being TRBD1 (5 bases). Trimming cost V 5 bases and J 2 bases, with 12 bases left between them. The CDR3 runs to 15 residues. Germline V gene sequence: CDR1 MDHEN, CDR2 SYDVKM. The CDR3 nucleotides are TGTGCCAGCAGTGTCCCGGGGACGACTAATGAAAAACTGTTTTTT. It yields the protein CASSVPGTTNEKLFF.

The chain carries TRBV18 and TRBJ2-3, with no clear D. Germline V gives CDR1 KGHSH, CDR2 LQKENI. There are 14 residues in the CDR3. The V and J ends lost 0 bases and 6 bases respectively, with 10 bases between them. The CDR3, as DNA: TGTGCCAGCTCACCACCTGCAGCTCCCGATACGCAGTATTTT. Amino acid sequence: CASSPPAAPDTQYF.

In its sample, this clonotype was seen a few times. The chain is built from TRBV18 and TRBJ2-1; D tentatively reads TRBD1 or TRBD2 (5 bases each). V lost 2 bases to trimming and J lost 6 bases, with 11 bases between them. Germline V gives CDR1 KGHSH, CDR2 LQKENI. The length of the CDR3 is 14 residues. CDR3 loop: CASSPRGAFNEQFF. DNA of the CDR3: TGTGCCAGCTCACCAAGAGGGGCCTTCAATGAGCAGTTCTTC.

J is TRBJ2-5 and V is TRBV7-2; 7 nucleotides agree with TRBD1. The CDR3 is made up of 15 amino acids. The germline gives CDR1 SGHTA, CDR2 FQGNSA. V shed 2 bases and J 4 bases; nucleotides not matched to a gene: 7. The CDR3 loop is CASSLKGARRETQYF. CDR3 DNA: TGTGCCAGCAGCTTAAAGGGGGCGAGGCGAGAGACCCAGTACTTC.

The chain recombines TRBV24-1 with TRBJ2-2; 8 bases match TRBD1. Germline loops: CDR1 KGHDR, CDR2 SFDVKD. V shed 6 bases and J 3 bases; nucleotides not matched to a gene: 8. The CDR3 has 16 amino acids. The CDR3 loop is CATSLDRVGDTGELFF. The CDR3 nucleotides read TGTGCCACCAGTTTGGACAGGGTTGGAGACACCGGGGAGCTGTTTTTT.

At least ten counts were recorded for this clonotype. The CDR3 nucleotides are TGTGCCATCAGTGTGGACAATGAGCAGTTCTTC. Amino acid sequence: CAISVDNEQFF. The chain employs TRBV10-3 and TRBJ2-1; D gene uncertain. CDR1 and CDR2 from the germline V gene are ENHRY and SYGVKD. Trimming removed 4 bases at V and 5 bases at J, with 3 bases between. The CDR3 loop spans 11 amino acids.

The chain links TRBV7-6 to TRBJ2-2; no definite D call. V was shortened by 4 bases and J by 6 bases, with 6 bases between the two germline ends. This CDR3 is 12 amino acids long. The germline V gene has CDR1 SGHVS and CDR2 FNYEAQ. CDR3 in DNA: TGTGCCAGCAGCTCTGGGTCCGGGGAGCTGTTTTTT. Its protein product is CASSSGSGELFF.